Presented here are 21 T cell receptor beta chains from one specimen sequenced in a study of blood T cell repertoires in COVID-19. Repertoires were generated with immunoSEQ multiplex PCR, while TCRdb's copy carries only in-frame clones and drops some. Among about 120,000 clones, approximately 84% were seen once, and the ten largest hold approximately 7%. The sample taken for sequencing was peripheral blood. The receptors originated from a man between 65 and 85 years old with active or convalescent COVID-19.

This chain uses TRBV27 with TRBJ2-7, with 9 bases that match TRBD2. From germline, CDR1 is MNHEY and CDR2 SMNVEV (reference sequence). This CDR3 is built from 14 residues. V shed 5 bases and J 4 bases; nucleotides not matched to a gene: 6. The CDR3 DNA reads as TGTGCCAGCAGTCGACAGACTAGCGGATACGAGCAGTACTTC. Translated, it gives CASSRQTSGYEQYF.

The V and J genes are TRBV10-3 and TRBJ1-5; possible D gene TRBD1, 5 bases. Germline loops: CDR1 ENHRY, CDR2 SYGVKD. Trimming took off 0 bases at V and 2 bases at J, with 11 bases between the two ends. The CDR3 extends over 16 amino acids. The CDR3 loop is CAISESWGFGNQPQHF. The CDR3 DNA is TGTGCCATCAGTGAGTCCTGGGGCTTTGGCAATCAGCCCCAGCATTTT.

Here the CDR3 DNA reads TGTGCCATCAGTGAGAGTCTAGCGGGGGTCACAGATACGCAGTATTTT. This gives the protein CAISESLAGVTDTQYF. V usage is TRBV10-3 and J usage is TRBJ2-3; TRBD2 matches at 10 bases. This CDR3 contains 16 residues. The V gene's germline CDR1 is ENHRY and CDR2 SYGVKD. Losses at the gene ends were 2 bases for V and 2 bases for J; bases not matched to a gene: 4.

V and J are TRBV29-1 and TRBJ1-1; D remains ambiguous. CDR1 SQVTM and CDR2 ANQGSEA come from the germline V gene. This CDR3 has 12 residues. V dropped 4 bases and J dropped 10 bases, with 16 bases sitting between them. In nucleotides, the CDR3 is TGCAGCGTTGGGTCCTTCCGAGATGGAGCTTTCTTT. Translating it yields CSVGSFRDGAFF. Together with reference TRBV29-1 and TRBJ1-1, the CDR3 gives the full variable domain: SAVISQKPSRDICQRGTSLTIQCQVDSQVTMMFWYRQQPGQSLTLIATANQGSEATYESGFVIDKFPISRPNLTFSTLTVSNMSPEDSSIYLCSVGSFRDGAFFGQGTRLTVV.

V usage is TRBV12-3 or TRBV12-4 and J usage is TRBJ2-1; a possible D gene is TRBD1 (5 bases). V lost 6 bases and J 5 bases, leaving 11 bases between the germline ends. This CDR3 contains 13 residues. CDR3 sequence: CASRKDSNNEQFF. CDR3 DNA: TGTGCCAGCAGGAAAGACAGTAACAATGAGCAGTTCTTC.

V and J are TRBV5-3 and TRBJ1-1, with 9 positions matching TRBD1. TRBV5-3 belongs to the ORF category, with a function that is uncertain. With V trimmed by 4 bases and J by 0 bases, 7 bases remained unmatched. The length of the CDR3 is 16 residues. The CDR3: CARSNPGQGMNTEAFF. The CDR3 DNA follows: TGTGCCAGAAGCAACCCGGGACAGGGAATGAACACTGAAGCTTTCTTT.

Here the CDR3 reads CSTRQGADSGYTF. The DNA for the CDR3 is TGCAGCACCCGACAGGGGGCAGATTCAGGCTACACCTTC. The chain combines TRBV29-1 with TRBJ1-2; 10 positions agree with TRBD1. This CDR3 is built from 13 residues. The V gene end was trimmed by 8 bases and the J gene end by 8 bases; junction bases not matched to a gene: 11. Germline values: CDR1 SQVTM, CDR2 ANQGSEA.

The rearrangement uses TRBV27 and TRBJ1-2; a possible D gene is TRBD1 (5 bases). Trimming pared 0 bases from V and 3 bases from J, leaving 11 bases between. Germline V CDR1 and CDR2: MNHEY, SMNVEV (reference sequence). CDR3 length: 15 residues. Here the CDR3 reads CASSLSLGPDYGYTF. DNA for the CDR3: TGTGCCAGCAGTTTATCATTGGGGCCGGACTATGGCTACACCTTC.

This clone appeared a few times. The rearrangement uses TRBV7-2 and TRBJ1-2; the match to TRBD1 covers 7 bases. V lost 5 bases, J lost 3 bases, and 6 bases stayed unmatched. Germline-derived CDR1 and CDR2 are SGHTA and FQGNSA. CDR3 size: 14 residues. CDR3 sequence (DNA): TGTGCCAGCAGCCCACATGGGACAGACTATGGCTACACCTTC. Translation gives CASSPHGTDYGYTF.

The V call is TRBV7-8, the J call TRBJ2-7; no definite D call. Germline V gene data show CDR1 as SGHVS and CDR2 as FQNEAQ. V lost 1 base to trimming and J lost 2 bases, with 3 bases between them. The CDR3 extends over 12 amino acids. CDR3 sequence (DNA): TGTGCCAGCAGCTTAGACACCTACGAGCAGTACTTC. Protein: CASSLDTYEQYF.

The chain is built from TRBV4-1 and TRBJ1-3, with a possible D match to TRBD1 (6 bases). The CDR3 runs to 16 residues. Trimming removed 5 bases from V and 3 bases from J, with 17 bases in between. From germline, CDR1 is MGHRA and CDR2 YSYEKL. The CDR3 loop is CASSSPFRDIGNTIYF. CDR3 DNA sequence: TGCGCCAGCAGCTCCCCCTTCCGGGACATTGGAAACACCATATATTTT.

The chain carries TRBV20-1 and TRBJ2-5; D uncertain. Germline V gene sequence: CDR1 DFQATT, CDR2 SNEGSKA (reference sequence). This CDR3 is 11 amino acids long. Trimming cost V 0 bases and J 5 bases, with 4 bases left between them. The CDR3 sequence is CSARDPETQYF. CDR3 DNA: TGCAGTGCTAGAGATCCGGAGACCCAGTACTTC.

The chain is built from TRBV5-1 and TRBJ2-6; a possible D gene is TRBD1 (5 bases). Deletions cut 4 bases from V and 4 bases from J, with 15 bases between. CDR1 is SGHRS and CDR2 is YFSETQ in the germline V gene. There are 16 residues in the CDR3. This CDR3 is CASSGASGLGANVLTF. The CDR3 DNA reads as TGCGCCAGCAGCGGGGCCTCCGGGTTAGGGGCCAACGTCCTGACTTTC.

V gene TRBV28 combines with J gene TRBJ1-2; 10 bases align to TRBD1. J gave up 7 bases and V 8 bases, and 10 bases lay outside the gene matches. CDR3 length: 14 amino acids. CDR1 is MDHEN and CDR2 is SYDVKM in the germline V gene. CDR3 amino acids: CASYRDRGESGYTF. The CDR3 bases are TGTGCCAGCTACCGGGACAGGGGAGAGAGTGGCTACACCTTC.

This clone was found many times. The rearrangement links TRBV2 to TRBJ1-5, with a possible D match to TRBD1 (6 bases). This CDR3 comprises 13 residues. Per the germline V gene, CDR1 is SNHLY and CDR2 is FYNNEI. V was cut by 1 base and J by 11 bases, with 12 bases left in between. The CDR3 bases are TGTGCCAGCAGTGAAGGGGGGCGCGGTTCCCAGCATTTT. Translating it yields CASSEGGRGSQHF.

The chain joins TRBV5-1 to TRBJ2-1, with 7 bases that match TRBD1. The CDR3 sequence is 14 residues long. V trimming: 4 bases; J trimming: 8 bases; junction bases outside the gene matches: 9. Germline V gives CDR1 SGHRS, CDR2 YFSETQ. CDR3 protein: CASSSGDRAYEQFF. The CDR3 DNA reads as TGCGCCAGCAGCAGCGGAGACAGGGCCTATGAGCAGTTCTTC.

CDR3 region: CASSLGQGSSGEQFF. The CDR3 coding sequence is TGCGCCAGCAGCTTGGGCCAGGGAAGCTCCGGTGAGCAGTTCTTC. The V gene is TRBV5-1, the J gene TRBJ2-1; a weak D match, TRBD1 (5 bases). This CDR3 has 15 residues. V lost 0 bases, J lost 9 bases, and 16 bases lay in between. CDR1 is SGHRS, CDR2 YFSETQ, per germline.

The chain links TRBV1 to TRBJ2-3; whether TRBD2, the table's D call, matches the DNA was not checked. TRBV1 is a recognized pseudogene. The CDR3 is 16 residues long. The CDR3 region has the DNA TGCACCAGCAGCCAAGATCGGAGCGAGAGCACAGATACGCAGTATTTT. It encodes CTSSQDRSESTDTQYF.

The J gene is TRBJ2-3, the V gene TRBV21-1; the table calls TRBD1, which could not be checked here. TRBV21-1 is listed as a pseudogene. This CDR3 comprises 21 residues. CDR3 amino acids: CASSKERGTPNGDSLPDTQYF. CDR3 DNA sequence: TGTGCCAGCAGCAAAGAAAGAGGAACTCCAAATGGGGACAGTCTCCCAGATACGCAGTATTTT.

The chain is built from TRBV9 and TRBJ2-7, with a tentative D call TRBD2 (6 bases). V lost 0 bases to trimming and J lost 3 bases, with 13 bases between them. This CDR3 has 15 residues. Looked up from germline, CDR1 is SGDLS and CDR2 is YYNGEE. The CDR3: CASSVGPQTSYEQYF. CDR3 nucleotides: TGTGCCAGCAGCGTAGGCCCCCAGACTAGCTACGAGCAGTACTTC.

The rearrangement uses TRBV7-2 and TRBJ2-7, with 8 bases fitting TRBD2. Germline V gene lookup returns CDR1 SGHTA and CDR2 FQGNSA. The CDR3 totals 15 residues. Trimming cost V 2 bases and J 3 bases; bases outside gene matches: 6. Here the CDR3 reads CASSLHDSGVYEQYF. The CDR3 DNA reads as TGTGCCAGCAGCTTACACGATAGCGGGGTCTACGAGCAGTACTTC.